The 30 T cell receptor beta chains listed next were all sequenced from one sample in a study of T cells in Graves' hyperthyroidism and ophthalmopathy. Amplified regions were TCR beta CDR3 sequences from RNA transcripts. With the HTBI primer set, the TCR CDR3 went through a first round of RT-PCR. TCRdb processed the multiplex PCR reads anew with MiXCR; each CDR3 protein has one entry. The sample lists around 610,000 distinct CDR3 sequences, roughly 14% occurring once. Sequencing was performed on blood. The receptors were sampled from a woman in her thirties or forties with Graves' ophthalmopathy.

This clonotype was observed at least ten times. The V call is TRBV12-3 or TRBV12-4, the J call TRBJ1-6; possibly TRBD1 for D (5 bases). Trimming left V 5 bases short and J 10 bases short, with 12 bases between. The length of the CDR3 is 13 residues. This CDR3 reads CASSRQTQSPLHF. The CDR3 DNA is TGTGCCAGCAGTAGACAGACGCAGTCACCCCTCCACTTT.

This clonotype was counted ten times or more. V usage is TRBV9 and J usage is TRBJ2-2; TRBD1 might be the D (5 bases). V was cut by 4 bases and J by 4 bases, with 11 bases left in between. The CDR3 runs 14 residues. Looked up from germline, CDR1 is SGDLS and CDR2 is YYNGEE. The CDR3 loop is CASSQGSGTGELFF. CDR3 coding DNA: TGTGCCAGCAGCCAGGGTTCGGGCACCGGGGAGCTGTTTTTT.

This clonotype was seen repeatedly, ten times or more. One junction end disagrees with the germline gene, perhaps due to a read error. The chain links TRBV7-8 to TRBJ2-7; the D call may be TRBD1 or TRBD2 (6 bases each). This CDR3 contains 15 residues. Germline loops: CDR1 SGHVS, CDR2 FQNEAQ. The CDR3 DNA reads TGCGCCAGCAGCTTGGAGGGGGTAGGGTCCTACGAGCAGTACTTC. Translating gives CASSLEGVGSYEQYF.

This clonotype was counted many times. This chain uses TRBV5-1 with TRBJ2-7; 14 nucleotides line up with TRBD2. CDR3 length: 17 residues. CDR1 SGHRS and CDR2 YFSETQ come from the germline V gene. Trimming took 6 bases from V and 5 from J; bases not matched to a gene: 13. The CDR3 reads CASTPGGLAGVTHEQYF. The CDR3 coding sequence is TGCGCCAGCACCCCTGGGGGACTAGCGGGAGTTACGCACGAGCAGTACTTC.

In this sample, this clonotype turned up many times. This CDR3 is CASSARVTQETQYF. For the CDR3, the DNA is TGTGCCAGCAGCGCAAGGGTCACACAAGAGACCCAGTACTTC. The V call is TRBV11-2, the J call TRBJ2-5; D gene uncertain. CDR3 length: 14 residues. The V and J ends lost 5 bases and 2 bases respectively, with 12 bases between them. Germline CDR1 reads SGHAT; CDR2 reads FQNNGV.

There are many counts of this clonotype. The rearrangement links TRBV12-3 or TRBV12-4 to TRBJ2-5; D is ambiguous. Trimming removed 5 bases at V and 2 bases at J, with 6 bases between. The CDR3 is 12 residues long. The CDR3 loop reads CASSVLQETQYF. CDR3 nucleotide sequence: TGTGCCAGCAGTGTCCTACAAGAGACCCAGTACTTC.

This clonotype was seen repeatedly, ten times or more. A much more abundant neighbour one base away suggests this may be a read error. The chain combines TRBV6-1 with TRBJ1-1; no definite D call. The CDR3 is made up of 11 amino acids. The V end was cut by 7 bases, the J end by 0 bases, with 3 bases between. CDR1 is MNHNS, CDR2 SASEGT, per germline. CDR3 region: CASKVNTEAFF. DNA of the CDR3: TGTGCCAGCAAGGTGAACACTGAAGCTTTCTTT.

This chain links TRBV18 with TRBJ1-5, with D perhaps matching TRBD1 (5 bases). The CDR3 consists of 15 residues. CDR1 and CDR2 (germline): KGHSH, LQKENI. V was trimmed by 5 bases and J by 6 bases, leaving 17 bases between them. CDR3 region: CASSATSRAGQPQHF. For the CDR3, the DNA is TGTGCCAGCTCAGCGACTAGCAGGGCTGGTCAGCCCCAGCATTTT.

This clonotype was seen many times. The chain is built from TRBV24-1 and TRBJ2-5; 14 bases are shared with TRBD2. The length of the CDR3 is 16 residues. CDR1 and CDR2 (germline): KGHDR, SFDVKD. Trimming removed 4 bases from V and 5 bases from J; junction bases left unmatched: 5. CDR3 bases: TGTGCCACCAGTGACTCGGGACTAGCGGGAGTTGAGACCCAGTACTTC. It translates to CATSDSGLAGVETQYF.

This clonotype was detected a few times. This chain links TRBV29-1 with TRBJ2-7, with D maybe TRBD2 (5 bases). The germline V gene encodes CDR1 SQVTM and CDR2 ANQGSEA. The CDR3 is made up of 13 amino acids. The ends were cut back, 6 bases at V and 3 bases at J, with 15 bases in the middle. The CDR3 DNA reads TGCAGCGTCAAAAGGACGGGGAACTACGAGCAGTACTTC. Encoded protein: CSVKRTGNYEQYF.

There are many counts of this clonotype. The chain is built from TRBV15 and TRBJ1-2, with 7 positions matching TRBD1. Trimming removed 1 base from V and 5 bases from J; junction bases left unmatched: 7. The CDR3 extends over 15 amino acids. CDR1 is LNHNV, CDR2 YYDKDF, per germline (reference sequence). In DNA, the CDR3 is TGTGCCACCAGCAGAGGACAGGGTAGGGGGTATGGCTACACCTTC. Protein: CATSRGQGRGYGYTF.

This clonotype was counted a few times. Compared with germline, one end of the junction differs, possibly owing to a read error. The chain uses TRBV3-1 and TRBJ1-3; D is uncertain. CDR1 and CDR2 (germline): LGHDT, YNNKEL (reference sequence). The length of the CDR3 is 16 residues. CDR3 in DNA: TGTGCCAGCAGCCATTACAGAGCCTTCGCTGGAAACGCCATATATTTT. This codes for CASSHYRAFAGNAIYF.

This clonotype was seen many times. The CDR3 here is CASSPGPIAKNIQYF. The CDR3 bases are TGTGCCAGCAGTCCGGGACCCATAGCCAAAAACATTCAGTACTTC. The chain has TRBV28 and TRBJ2-4; D tentatively fits TRBD1 or TRBD2 (5 bases each). CDR1 MDHEN and CDR2 SYDVKM come from the germline V gene. Trimming left V 5 bases short and J 0 bases short, with 11 bases between. This CDR3 has 15 amino acids.

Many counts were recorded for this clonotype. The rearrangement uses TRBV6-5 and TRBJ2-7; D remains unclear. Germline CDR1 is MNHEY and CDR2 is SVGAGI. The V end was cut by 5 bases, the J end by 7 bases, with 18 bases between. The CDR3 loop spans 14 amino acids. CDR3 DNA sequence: TGTGCCAGCAGTCTTACGGTCCTGGACGGGGAGCAGTACTTC. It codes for CASSLTVLDGEQYF.

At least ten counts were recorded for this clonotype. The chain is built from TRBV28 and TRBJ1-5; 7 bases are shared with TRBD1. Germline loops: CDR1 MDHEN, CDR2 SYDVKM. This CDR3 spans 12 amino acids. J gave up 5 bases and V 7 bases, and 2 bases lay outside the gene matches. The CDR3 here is CASTQGYQPQHF. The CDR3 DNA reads TGTGCCAGCACACAGGGGTATCAGCCCCAGCATTTT. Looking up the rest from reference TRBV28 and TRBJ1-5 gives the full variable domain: DVKVTQSSRYLVKRTGEKVFLECVQDMDHENMFWYRQDPGLGLRLIYFSYDVKMKEKGDIPEGYSVSREKKERFSLILESASTNQTSMYLCASTQGYQPQHFGDGTRLSIL.

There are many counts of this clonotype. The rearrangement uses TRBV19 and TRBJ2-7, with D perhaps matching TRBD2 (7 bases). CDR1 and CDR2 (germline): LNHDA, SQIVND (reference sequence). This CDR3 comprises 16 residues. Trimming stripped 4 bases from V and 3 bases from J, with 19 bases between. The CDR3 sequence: CASSTKGGGLFYEQYF. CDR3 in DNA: TGTGCCAGTAGTACGAAGGGGGGGGGCTTGTTCTACGAGCAGTACTTC.

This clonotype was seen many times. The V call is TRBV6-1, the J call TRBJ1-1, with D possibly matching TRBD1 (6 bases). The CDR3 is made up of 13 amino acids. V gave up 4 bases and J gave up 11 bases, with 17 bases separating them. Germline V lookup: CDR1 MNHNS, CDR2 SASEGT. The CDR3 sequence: CASSGTGGRMAFF. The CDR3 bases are TGTGCCAGCAGTGGTACGGGGGGCAGGATGGCTTTCTTT.

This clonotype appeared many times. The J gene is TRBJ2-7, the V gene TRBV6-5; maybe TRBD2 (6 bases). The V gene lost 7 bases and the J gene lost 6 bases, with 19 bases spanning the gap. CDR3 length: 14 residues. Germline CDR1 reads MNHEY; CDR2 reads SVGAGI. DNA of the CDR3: TGTGCCAGCACCGCCGGGGCGGGGCCTACCGAGCAGTACTTC. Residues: CASTAGAGPTEQYF.

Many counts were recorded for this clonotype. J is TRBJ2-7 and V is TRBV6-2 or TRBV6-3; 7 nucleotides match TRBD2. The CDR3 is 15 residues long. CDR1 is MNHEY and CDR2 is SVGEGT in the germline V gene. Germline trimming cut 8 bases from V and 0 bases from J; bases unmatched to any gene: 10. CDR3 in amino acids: CASEAGRENSYEQYF. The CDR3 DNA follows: TGTGCCAGCGAAGCGGGGAGGGAAAACTCCTACGAGCAGTACTTC.

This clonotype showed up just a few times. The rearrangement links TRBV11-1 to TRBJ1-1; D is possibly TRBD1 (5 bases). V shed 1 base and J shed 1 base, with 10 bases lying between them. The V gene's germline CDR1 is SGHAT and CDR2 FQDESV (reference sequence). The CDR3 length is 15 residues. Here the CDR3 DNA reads TGTGCCAGCAGCTTAGAGGGACGGGAGAACACTGAAGCTTTCTTT. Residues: CASSLEGRENTEAFF.

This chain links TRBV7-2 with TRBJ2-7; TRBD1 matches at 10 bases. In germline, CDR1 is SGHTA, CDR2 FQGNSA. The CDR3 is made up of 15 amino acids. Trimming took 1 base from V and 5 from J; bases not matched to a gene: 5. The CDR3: CASSLGGTGVNEQYF. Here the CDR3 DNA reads TGTGCCAGCAGCTTAGGCGGGACAGGGGTAAACGAGCAGTACTTC.

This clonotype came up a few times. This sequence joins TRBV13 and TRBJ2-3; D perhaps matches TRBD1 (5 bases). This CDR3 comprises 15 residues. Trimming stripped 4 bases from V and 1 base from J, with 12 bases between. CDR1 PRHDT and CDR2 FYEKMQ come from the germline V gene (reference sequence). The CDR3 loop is CASSSSGRGTDTQYF. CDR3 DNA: TGTGCCAGCAGCTCTTCAGGGCGCGGCACAGATACGCAGTATTTT. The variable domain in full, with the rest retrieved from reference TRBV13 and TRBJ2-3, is AAGVIQSPRHLIKEKRETATLKCYPIPRHDTVYWYQQGPGQDPQFLISFYEKMQSDKGSIPDRFSAQQFSDYHSELNMSSLELGDSALYFCASSSSGRGTDTQYFGPGTRLTVL.

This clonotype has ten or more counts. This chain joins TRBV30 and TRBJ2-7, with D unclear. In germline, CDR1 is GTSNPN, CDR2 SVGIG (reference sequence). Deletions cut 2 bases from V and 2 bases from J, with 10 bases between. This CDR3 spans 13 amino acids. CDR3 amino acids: CAWSNQFAYEQYF. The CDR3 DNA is TGTGCCTGGAGTAATCAGTTCGCCTACGAGCAGTACTTC.

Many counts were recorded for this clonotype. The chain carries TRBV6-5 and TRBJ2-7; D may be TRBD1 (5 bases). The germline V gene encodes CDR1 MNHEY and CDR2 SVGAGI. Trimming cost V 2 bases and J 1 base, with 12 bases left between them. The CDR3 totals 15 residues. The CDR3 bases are TGTGCCAGCAGTTACGCGACAGAACTATCCTACGAGCAGTACTTC. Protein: CASSYATELSYEQYF.

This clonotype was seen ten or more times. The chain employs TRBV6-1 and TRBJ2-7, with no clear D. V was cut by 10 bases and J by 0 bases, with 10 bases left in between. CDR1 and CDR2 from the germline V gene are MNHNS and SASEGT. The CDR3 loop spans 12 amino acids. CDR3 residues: CAIDRSSYEQYF. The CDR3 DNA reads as TGTGCCATCGATAGGAGCTCCTACGAGCAGTACTTC.

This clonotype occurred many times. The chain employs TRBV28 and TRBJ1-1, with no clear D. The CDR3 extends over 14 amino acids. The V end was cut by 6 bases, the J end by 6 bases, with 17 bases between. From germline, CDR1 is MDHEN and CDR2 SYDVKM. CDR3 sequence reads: CASSPTNLGAEAFF. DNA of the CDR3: TGTGCCAGCAGCCCAACCAATTTAGGCGCTGAAGCTTTCTTT.

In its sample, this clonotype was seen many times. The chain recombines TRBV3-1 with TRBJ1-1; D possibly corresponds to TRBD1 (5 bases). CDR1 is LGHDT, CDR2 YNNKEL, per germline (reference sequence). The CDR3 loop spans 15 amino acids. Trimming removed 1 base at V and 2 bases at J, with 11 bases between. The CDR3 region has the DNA TGTGCCAGCAGCCAAGGGGAGACAGCTAACACTGAAGCTTTCTTT. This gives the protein CASSQGETANTEAFF.

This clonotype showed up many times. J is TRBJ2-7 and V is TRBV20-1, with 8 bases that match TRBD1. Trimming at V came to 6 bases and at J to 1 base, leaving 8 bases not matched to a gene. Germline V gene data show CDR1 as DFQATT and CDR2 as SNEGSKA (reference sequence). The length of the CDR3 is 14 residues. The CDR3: CSAKQGADSYEQYF. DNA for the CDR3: TGCAGTGCGAAGCAGGGGGCGGATTCCTACGAGCAGTACTTC.

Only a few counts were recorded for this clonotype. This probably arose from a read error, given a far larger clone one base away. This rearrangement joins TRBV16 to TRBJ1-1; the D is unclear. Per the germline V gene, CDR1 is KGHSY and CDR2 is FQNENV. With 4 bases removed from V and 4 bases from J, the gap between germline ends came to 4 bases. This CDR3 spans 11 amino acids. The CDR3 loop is CASSPSTEAFF. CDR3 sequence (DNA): TGTGCCAGCAGCCCTTCCACTGAAGCTTTCTTT.

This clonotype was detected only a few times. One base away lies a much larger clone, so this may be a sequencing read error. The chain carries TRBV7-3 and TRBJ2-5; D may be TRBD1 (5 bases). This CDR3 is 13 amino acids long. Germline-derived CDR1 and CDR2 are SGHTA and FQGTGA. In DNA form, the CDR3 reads TGTGCCAGCAGCACAGGAGATCCAGAGGCCCAGTACTTC. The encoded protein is CASSTGDPEAQYF. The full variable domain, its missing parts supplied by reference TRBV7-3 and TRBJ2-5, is GAGVSQTPSNKVTEKGKYVELRCDPISGHTALYWYRQSLGQGPEFLIYFQGTGAADDSGLPNDRFFAVRPEGSVSTLKIQRTERGDSAVYLCASSTGDPEAQYFGPGTRLLVL.